The next 17 T cell receptor beta chains were all read from a single sample in a study of cytomegalovirus exposure and HLA in healthy donors. PCR involved 60 Vbeta and 13 Jbeta primers. Some clones are missing from TCRdb's copy, which holds only in-frame ones; the method was immunoSEQ multiplex PCR. Found here are some 220,000 clones, around four fifths of them singletons; the top ten hold 0.4% to 0.6%. The sequencing sample was made of PBMCs. The source is a boy aged 10-17 years in good health and CMV-seronegative.

The J gene is TRBJ1-5, the V gene TRBV10-1; possibly TRBD1 for D (6 bases). CDR3 length equals 15 residues. Germline V gene data show CDR1 as WNHNN and CDR2 as SYGVQD (reference sequence). Trimming shortened V by 5 bases and J by 0 bases, and 11 bases separated the two germline ends. CDR3 nucleotides: TGCGCCAGCAGTAGCGGACAGCCTAGCAATCAGCCCCAGCATTTT. Protein sequence: CASSSGQPSNQPQHF.

The chain combines TRBV7-8 with TRBJ2-7; D possibly corresponds to TRBD2 (6 bases). Germline loops: CDR1 SGHVS, CDR2 FQNEAQ. V was shortened by 5 bases and J by 0 bases, with 11 bases between the two germline ends. The CDR3 length is 14 residues. The CDR3, as DNA: TGTGCCAGCAGCCCCGGGACTCTCTCCTACGAGCAGTACTTC. This translates into CASSPGTLSYEQYF.

The chain joins TRBV7-9 to TRBJ2-2; the D gene is possibly TRBD1 (5 bases). Trimming took off 5 bases at V and 2 bases at J, with 12 bases between the two ends. Looked up from germline, CDR1 is SEHNR and CDR2 is FQNEAQ (reference sequence). The CDR3 sequence is 15 residues long. CDR3 sequence: CASSRAGRNTGELFF. The CDR3 DNA is TGTGCCAGCAGCAGAGCAGGGCGAAACACCGGGGAGCTGTTTTTT.

V is TRBV6-6 and J is TRBJ2-5, with TRBD1 matching over 7 bases. The junction had 4 bases not matched to a gene; V was cut back by 4 bases and J by 2 bases. The CDR3 runs to 14 residues. The V gene's germline CDR1 is MNHNY and CDR2 SVGAGI (reference sequence). DNA for the CDR3: TGTGCCAGCAGTTCGACAGGGCGGCAAGAGACCCAGTACTTC. Residues: CASSSTGRQETQYF.

This clone appeared a single time. This chain joins TRBV4-1 and TRBJ2-2, with 8 bases that match TRBD1. Germline V gene lookup returns CDR1 MGHRA and CDR2 YSYEKL. The trim removed 0 bases at V and 6 bases at J, leaving 15 bases unmatched. The CDR3 loop spans 19 amino acids. CDR3 coding DNA: TGCGCCAGCAGCCAAGAGACGCCCAAGACAGGGGTGAGGGCCGGGGAGCTGTTTTTT. It specifies CASSQETPKTGVRAGELFF.

The chain combines TRBV6-5 with TRBJ1-3; 8 positions match TRBD1. The V and J ends lost 6 bases and 0 bases, in that order; junction bases with no gene match: 4. Germline V gene data show CDR1 as MNHEY and CDR2 as SVGAGI. The CDR3 totals 15 residues. The CDR3 here is CASRTGAPSGNTIYF. DNA for the CDR3: TGTGCCAGCAGGACAGGGGCCCCCTCTGGAAACACCATATATTTT.

The rearrangement links TRBV5-1 to TRBJ1-4; TRBD1 is a possible D gene (6 bases). Germline CDR1 is SGHRS and CDR2 is YFSETQ. The ends were cut back, 4 bases at V and 5 bases at J, with 12 bases in the middle. The CDR3 has 14 amino acids. This chain's CDR3 is CASSRGQGNEKLFF. The CDR3 region has the DNA TGCGCCAGCAGCCGAGGGCAGGGGAATGAAAAACTGTTTTTT.

This clone came up a few times. The chain is built from TRBV11-3 and TRBJ1-6, with 7 bases lining up with TRBD1. V gave up 8 bases and J gave up 7 bases; unmatched junction bases: 8. The CDR3 is made up of 14 amino acids. Germline V gene lookup returns CDR1 SGHNT and CDR2 YENEEA. CDR3 sequence: CASSPGQQNSPLHF. As DNA, the CDR3 is TGTGCCAGCTCGCCGGGACAGCAGAATTCACCCCTCCACTTT.

This sequence joins TRBV27 and TRBJ1-4, with D unclear. Deletions cut 5 bases from V and 6 bases from J, with 10 bases between. Germline V gene lookup returns CDR1 MNHEY and CDR2 SMNVEV (reference sequence). The CDR3 contains 13 residues. The CDR3 DNA sequence: TGTGCCAGCAGTGCACGAACAGATGAAAAACTGTTTTTT. It is translated as CASSARTDEKLFF.

The rearrangement links TRBV5-1 to TRBJ1-2; no clear D. Germline V CDR1 and CDR2: SGHRS, YFSETQ. The CDR3 extends over 13 amino acids. The V and J ends lost 4 bases and 2 bases respectively, with 9 bases between them. In nucleotides, the CDR3 is TGCGCCAGCAGCCTGACTGAAAACTATGGCTACACCTTC. Translation gives CASSLTENYGYTF.

The rearrangement uses TRBV5-1 and TRBJ2-7, with D maybe TRBD2 (5 bases). The germline gives CDR1 SGHRS, CDR2 YFSETQ. The CDR3 loop spans 12 amino acids. V was shortened by 0 bases and J by 5 bases, with 6 bases between the two germline ends. DNA of the CDR3: TGCGCCAGCAGCTTGGTGGGAGACGAGCAGTACTTC. Its protein is CASSLVGDEQYF.

This chain uses TRBV19 with TRBJ2-7; 11 nucleotides agree with TRBD1. The CDR3 loop spans 16 amino acids. The V gene end was trimmed by 6 bases and the J gene end by 5 bases; junction bases not matched to a gene: 12. Germline CDR1 is LNHDA and CDR2 is SQIVND (reference sequence). The CDR3 DNA is TGTGCCAGTAGACCGAGGAGGACAGGGGGCAAGGACGAGCAGTACTTC. Translation: CASRPRRTGGKDEQYF.

The V and J genes are TRBV6-5 and TRBJ1-2; D is unclear. The germline V and J ends were trimmed by 0 bases and 4 bases, with 12 bases remaining between them. The CDR3 length is 15 residues. Looked up from germline, CDR1 is MNHEY and CDR2 is SVGAGI. The CDR3 nucleotides read TGTGCCAGCAGTTACTCGCGTCCTCTAGGCTATGGCTACACCTTC. This codes for CASSYSRPLGYGYTF.

This clone has a handful of counts. The rearrangement joins TRBV4-1 to TRBJ1-2, with 7 bases aligning to TRBD1. V trimming: 4 bases; J trimming: 4 bases; junction bases outside the gene matches: 9. There are 15 residues in the CDR3. Germline CDR1 MGHRA, CDR2 YSYEKL. The CDR3 region is CASSRTGTEIYGYTF. CDR3 coding DNA: TGCGCCAGCAGCCGGACCGGGACAGAAATCTATGGCTACACCTTC.

A single count supports this clone. J is TRBJ2-7 and V is TRBV5-6; weak D call: TRBD1 (6 bases). The V gene's germline CDR1 is SGHDT and CDR2 YYEEEE. Trimming removed 4 bases from V and 1 base from J, with 9 bases in between. CDR3 size: 13 residues. The CDR3 loop is CASSPTGSYEQYF. CDR3 in DNA: TGTGCCAGCAGCCCGACAGGTTCCTACGAGCAGTACTTC.

This clone was seen only a few times. This same CDR3 is encoded by further DNA sequences in the sample. V is TRBV7-9 and J is TRBJ1-1; D gene uncertain. Germline values: CDR1 SEHNR, CDR2 FQNEAQ (reference sequence). The CDR3 is 13 residues long. Trimming took off 1 base at V and 8 bases at J, with 11 bases between the two ends. The CDR3 DNA reads TGTGCCAGCAGCTTAGGATTAGAGGGAGAAGCTTTCTTT. Translating gives CASSLGLEGEAFF.

The chain carries TRBV18 and TRBJ2-5; no reliable D call. The germline gives CDR1 KGHSH, CDR2 LQKENI. Trimming stripped 0 bases from V and 3 bases from J, with 5 bases between. The CDR3 sequence is 13 residues long. CDR3 sequence (DNA): TGTGCCAGCTCACCACCTTCCGAAGAGACCCAGTACTTC. Its protein product is CASSPPSEETQYF.